The rows below give T cell receptor beta chains drawn from one sample of a study of blood T cell repertoires in COVID-19. Sequencing was performed with immunoSEQ multiplex PCR; in TCRdb, only in-frame clones are kept and a portion is missing. The profile shows roughly 150,000 clones, more than 75% of them singletons. Sequenced input: peripheral blood. Receptors originate from a human donor in a cohort sampled during active COVID-19. CDR3s include the opening cysteine and the closing phenylalanine or tryptophan. The D gene is left open where the match is weak. Clone size, where shown, is once, few, many, or a class for clones that have expanded.

cdr3_nt | cdr3_aa | j_call | v_call | clone_size | d_call
TGTGCCAGCAGTCCCCCGGGGTCTGGGGCCAACGTCCTGACTTTC | CASSPPGSGANVLTF | TRBJ2-6 | TRBV28 | . | .
TGTGCCAGCAGTTACTCAGACAGGGTAGTGAAGGACTATGGCTACACCTTC | CASSYSDRVVKDYGYTF | TRBJ1-2 | TRBV27 | . | TRBD1
TGTGCCAGCAGCGGCCCTGTGATAATGGGGGGTAACTATGGCTACACCTTC | CASSGPVIMGGNYGYTF | TRBJ1-2 | TRBV9 | . | .
TGTGCCAGCAGTCTAACGCCGCTAGACACAGATACGCAGTATTTT | CASSLTPLDTDTQYF | TRBJ2-3 | TRBV7-6 | . | .
TGTGCCAGCAGTTCCGGGACAACCTATTGGGGCAATGAGCAGTTCTTC | CASSSGTTYWGNEQFF | TRBJ2-1 | TRBV6-5 | . | .
TGCGCCAGCAGCTTTGACAAGGACACTGAAGCTTTCTTT | CASSFDKDTEAFF | TRBJ1-1 | TRBV5-1 | . | .
TGTGCCAGCAGTTACTCCGGGACTAGCCTGGTGGATGAGCAGTTCTTC | CASSYSGTSLVDEQFF | TRBJ2-1 | TRBV6-2/TRBV6-3 | once | TRBD2
TGTGCCAGCTCTATAGCGGGGGGCCTGGGCACCGGGGAGCTGTTTTTT | CASSIAGGLGTGELFF | TRBJ2-2 | TRBV2 | . | TRBD2
TGTGCCAGCAGCTTATACGGGACTTCCACCGGGGCCAACGTCCTGACTTTC | CASSLYGTSTGANVLTF | TRBJ2-6 | TRBV7-3 | . | .
TGTGCCAGCAGTTACTCTCGGAGCACCGGGGAGCTGTTTTTT | CASSYSRSTGELFF | TRBJ2-2 | TRBV6-5 | . | .
TGCGCCAGCAGCTTGGCCGGGACAGGGGTGGCAGATACGCAGTATTTT | CASSLAGTGVADTQYF | TRBJ2-3 | TRBV5-1 | . | TRBD1
TGTGCCAGCAGCGCAGGGTCCAGCTCCTACAATGAGCAGTTCTTC | CASSAGSSSYNEQFF | TRBJ2-1 | TRBV7-3 | . | .
TGTGCCAGCAGCTTTGGCGGGAGCTACGAGCAGTACTTC | CASSFGGSYEQYF | TRBJ2-7 | TRBV7-2 | . | TRBD2
TGTGCCAGCAGCTGGGGGCTAGCGGGAGGGAGCACAGATACGCAGTATTTT | CASSWGLAGGSTDTQYF | TRBJ2-3 | TRBV11-3 | . | TRBD2
TGTGCCAGCTCACCCCGACAGGGGGCGAGGGTCGACACTGAAGCTTTCTTT | CASSPRQGARVDTEAFF | TRBJ1-1 | TRBV18 | . | TRBD1
TGTGCCAGCAGCGTAGGGTCTATCACAGATACGCAGTATTTT | CASSVGSITDTQYF | TRBJ2-3 | TRBV9 | . | .
TGTGCCAGCTCACCCTCCGGACAGGGAAGGGAGTTCTTC | CASSPSGQGREFF | TRBJ2-1 | TRBV18 | . | TRBD1
TGTGCCAGCAGCTTAAGACCTACAGCCTATAGCAATCAGCCCCAGCATTTT | CASSLRPTAYSNQPQHF | TRBJ1-5 | TRBV7-2 | . | .
TGTGCCAGCAGTCATAGGGGGCGCGTCAGTCGGACTGAAGCTTTCTTT | CASSHRGRVSRTEAFF | TRBJ1-1 | TRBV28 | . | TRBD1
TGCGCCAGCAGCTTGGAGCCGGGAGAAGAGACCCAGTACTTC | CASSLEPGEETQYF | TRBJ2-5 | TRBV5-1 | . | .
TGTGCCAGCAGAGGGACAGGGGAAAGTCAGCCCCAGCATTTT | CASRGTGESQPQHF | TRBJ1-5 | TRBV28 | . | TRBD1
TGCAGTGCAAGTCAGGGGGTAACTAACTATGGCTACACCTTC | CSASQGVTNYGYTF | TRBJ1-2 | TRBV20-1 | . | TRBD1
TGCAGCGTTGGGGCAGAGCCGTTCAATGAGCAGTTCTTC | CSVGAEPFNEQFF | TRBJ2-1 | TRBV29-1 | few | .
TGTGCCAGCAGTTTATCTGGCTCCGAGCAGTACTTC | CASSLSGSEQYF | TRBJ2-7 | TRBV27 | . | .
TGTGCCAGCAGCCCCCGACTAGCGGCCACCTACGAGCAGTACTTC | CASSPRLAATYEQYF | TRBJ2-7 | TRBV3-1/TRBV3-2 | . | TRBD2
TGTGCCAGCAGCGAACCAGGGGTAGCTAACTATGGCTACACCTTC | CASSEPGVANYGYTF | TRBJ1-2 | TRBV7-8 | . | .
TGTGCCAGCAGGGCGATTCGCAGGGGGCCCGATGAGCAGTTCTTC | CASRAIRRGPDEQFF | TRBJ2-1 | TRBV11-2 | . | TRBD1
TGTGCCAGCAGTGCACGACAGGGGGCGGAGGTAAAAGGCTACACCTTC | CASSARQGAEVKGYTF | TRBJ1-2 | TRBV6-1 | . | TRBD1
TGTGCCAGCAGCTTATGGCTAGCGGGACACAATGAGCAGTTCTTC | CASSLWLAGHNEQFF | TRBJ2-1 | TRBV7-2 | once | TRBD2
TGTCCCAATACAGCGGGAGGGCCCTCCCACAATGAGCAGTTCTTC | CPNTAGGPSHNEQFF | TRBJ2-1 | TRBV7-6 | . | TRBD2
TGTGCCATCAGTGAGCCAGGGGACGGCATCACAGATACGCAGTATTTT | CAISEPGDGITDTQYF | TRBJ2-3 | TRBV10-3 | once | .
TGTGCCAGCAGCGTAGCGTCGACAGGATCCTATGGCTACACCTTC | CASSVASTGSYGYTF | TRBJ1-2 | TRBV9 | . | .
TGTGCCAGCAGCTTGGGAGCGGGGGGGCCAGATACGCAGTATTTT | CASSLGAGGPDTQYF | TRBJ2-3 | TRBV5-4 | once | TRBD2